This section outlines one T cell receptor (beta chain) sequence together with its context. TEMRA cells were FACS-enriched, unlike CD8+ and CD4+ T cells, which were negatively isolated. The entry originates in a study of CD8 T cells in Susac syndrome. V lost 0 bases to trimming and J lost 2 bases, with 12 bases between them. The CDR3 runs to 15 residues. Germline CDR1 and CDR2: SGDLS and YYNGEE. Random-hexamer reverse transcription was applied to 0.5 to 1 ug RNA. The authors amplified TCR beta CDR3 across 54 Vbeta and 13 Jbeta using immunoSEQ multiplex PCR. MiXCR, run by TCRdb on the immunoSEQ multiplex PCR reads, gives a single entry per CDR3 protein. This sample has around 160,000 distinct CDR3 sequences, with approximately 93% found just once.

This clonotype originated in a human donor with multiple sclerosis. This chain joins TRBV9 and TRBJ2-7, with D hard to call. Sequences were obtained from CD4+ T cells from PBMCs. DNA for the CDR3: TGTGCCAGCAGCGTAGGGTTGGGAACCACCTACGAGCAGTACTTC. This encodes CASSVGLGTTYEQYF.